Below, 21 T cell receptor beta chains from the same sample are listed, as sequenced in a study of blood T cell repertoires in COVID-19 (TCRdb year 2020). Libraries were prepared through the immunoSEQ multiplex PCR assay. TCRdb took over this immuneACCESS table, retaining in-frame rearrangements with V and J assigned. Such tables are incomplete; in checked studies, under half of the missing clones stem from an unresolved V gene, and the remainder is unexplained. The table for this sample lists about 140,000 clones; 70% to 90% of them were counted only once. The top ten clones comprise less than 4% of the sample. Sequencing was performed on PBMCs or T cells enriched from blood (not recorded which). Receptor source: a woman aged 45 to 65 with acute COVID-19.

J is TRBJ1-5 and V is TRBV27, with D possibly being TRBD1 (6 bases). Germline V gives CDR1 MNHEY, CDR2 SMNVEV (reference sequence). The CDR3 sequence is 15 residues long. The germline V and J ends were trimmed by 6 bases and 2 bases, with 14 bases remaining between them. The CDR3 DNA follows: TGTGCCAGCAGGGTTCAGGGGATGGGCAATCAGCCCCAGCATTTT. Protein product: CASRVQGMGNQPQHF.

The genes are TRBV7-9 and TRBJ2-4; D may be TRBD2 (5 bases). The V gene's germline CDR1 is SEHNR and CDR2 FQNEAQ (reference sequence). The length of the CDR3 is 14 residues. The CDR3 here is CPRYGVIAKNIQYF. CDR3 DNA: TGTCCACGATACGGGGTTATAGCCAAAAACATTCAGTACTTC.

The chain is built from TRBV7-9 and TRBJ2-7; maybe TRBD1 (5 bases). The CDR3 is made up of 12 amino acids. V was trimmed by 5 bases and J by 5 bases, leaving 10 bases between them. Germline lookup yields CDR1 SEHNR and CDR2 FQNEAQ (reference sequence). The CDR3 region is CASSPRAHEQYF. The CDR3 DNA is TGTGCCAGCAGCCCCAGGGCCCACGAGCAGTACTTC.

V is TRBV5-1 and J is TRBJ2-7; 7 nucleotides match TRBD2. V was pared by 0 bases and J by 2 bases, with 8 bases of the junction left unmatched. The CDR3 loop spans 16 amino acids. Germline loops: CDR1 SGHRS, CDR2 YFSETQ. The CDR3 loop is CASSLGQAGTTYEQYF. The CDR3 DNA is TGCGCCAGCAGCTTGGGACAAGCGGGAACGACCTACGAGCAGTACTTC. The whole variable domain, filled in from reference TRBV5-1 and TRBJ2-7, reads KAGVTQTPRYLIKTRGQQVTLSCSPISGHRSVSWYQQTPGQGLQFLFEYFSETQRNKGNFPGRFSGRQFSNSRSEMNVSTLELGDSALYLCASSLGQAGTTYEQYFGPGTRLTVT.

The V and J genes are TRBV10-3 and TRBJ1-1; the match to TRBD1 covers 7 bases. The V gene's germline CDR1 is ENHRY and CDR2 SYGVKD. The CDR3 sequence is 17 residues long. J was trimmed by 6 bases and V by 5 bases; bases with no gene match: 18. The CDR3 nucleotides are TGTGCCATCAGTAGTGGGGTAGGGGGCAAAATAGGCGCTGAAGCTTTCTTT. This encodes CAISSGVGGKIGAEAFF.

The sample holds a few counts of this clone. This chain joins TRBV6-4 and TRBJ2-5; 16 bases align to TRBD2. Trimming took 4 bases from V and 2 from J; bases not matched to a gene: 7. The CDR3 has 18 residues. Germline V gene data show CDR1 as MRHNA and CDR2 as SNTAGT. Written as DNA, the CDR3 is TGTGCCAGCAGTGTCTTTGGGACTAGCGGGAGGGCTCAAGAGACCCAGTACTTC. Protein: CASSVFGTSGRAQETQYF.

In this sample, this clone turned up a few times. The gene calls are TRBV7-2 and TRBJ1-1, with 7 bases that match TRBD1. The CDR3 spans 15 residues. Trimming removed 5 bases from V and 1 base from J; junction bases left unmatched: 7. Germline loops: CDR1 SGHTA, CDR2 FQGNSA. CDR3: CASSPRTGTNTEAFF. The CDR3 coding sequence is TGTGCCAGCAGCCCCCGGACAGGAACGAACACTGAAGCTTTCTTT.

The rearrangement links TRBV21-1 to TRBJ1-5; TRBD1, the table's D call, lacks a check against the DNA. TRBV21-1 is annotated as a pseudogene. The CDR3 covers 22 residues. The CDR3 loop reads CASGKCDLLGGLDELFNQPQHF. The CDR3 coding sequence is TGTGCCAGCGGAAAATGCGACCTACTAGGGGGCTTGGATGAACTGTTCAATCAGCCCCAGCATTTT.

This chain links TRBV20-1 with TRBJ2-7; TRBD2 agrees at 15 bases. V gave up 3 bases and J gave up 0 bases; unmatched junction bases: 3. Germline V gives CDR1 DFQATT, CDR2 SNEGSKA (reference sequence). This CDR3 has 16 residues. The CDR3 DNA is TGCAGTGCTAGTGGACTAGCGGGAGGGGTCTCCTACGAGCAGTACTTC. The encoded protein is CSASGLAGGVSYEQYF.

The rearrangement links TRBV9 to TRBJ2-4, with 9 nucleotides matching TRBD2. In germline, CDR1 is SGDLS, CDR2 YYNGEE. Trimming removed 4 bases from V and 0 bases from J; junction bases left unmatched: 14. This CDR3 comprises 19 residues. CDR3 coding DNA: TGTGCCAGCAGCCCATTACGAGGCGGGGGGGCGCAAGCCAAAAACATTCAGTACTTC. Its translation: CASSPLRGGGAQAKNIQYF.

The chain joins TRBV10-2 to TRBJ1-1; tentative D call: TRBD1 (6 bases). The germline gives CDR1 WSHSY, CDR2 SAAADI. Deletions cut 6 bases from V and 1 base from J, with 12 bases between. This CDR3 is built from 14 residues. The CDR3 spells CASRGWGRNTEAFF. DNA for the CDR3: TGCGCCAGCAGAGGCTGGGGGCGGAACACTGAAGCTTTCTTT.

Here the CDR3 DNA reads TGTGCCAGCAGTGAAGCAACCGGACAGCCCGGTTACTATGGCTACACCTTC. Its protein is CASSEATGQPGYYGYTF. The chain recombines TRBV2 with TRBJ1-2, with TRBD1 as a possible D gene (6 bases). V was shortened by 0 bases and J by 3 bases, with 17 bases between the two germline ends. Germline V CDR1 and CDR2: SNHLY, FYNNEI. The CDR3 length is 17 residues.

The chain is built from TRBV24-1 and TRBJ1-1; D is unresolved. CDR3 length: 15 residues. Trimming pared 0 bases from V and 0 bases from J, leaving 7 bases between. In germline, CDR1 is KGHDR, CDR2 SFDVKD. The chain's CDR3 is CATSDLAGMNTEAFF. DNA for the CDR3: TGTGCCACCAGTGATTTGGCAGGCATGAACACTGAAGCTTTCTTT.

CDR3 DNA sequence: TGCGCCAGTTCCCGGGGACAGGGGGTAACTGGAAACACCATATATTTT. It codes for CASSRGQGVTGNTIYF. The chain has TRBV4-3 and TRBJ1-3; 11 nucleotides match TRBD1. Per the germline V gene, CDR1 is LGHNA and CDR2 is YSLEER. The CDR3 covers 16 residues. With V trimmed by 9 bases and J by 2 bases, 9 bases remained unmatched.

This clone came up once. The chain has TRBV27 and TRBJ1-1, with 7 bases fitting TRBD1. This CDR3 comprises 13 residues. The germline gives CDR1 MNHEY, CDR2 SMNVEV (reference sequence). Trimming removed 8 bases from V and 5 bases from J; junction bases left unmatched: 8. CDR3: CASAPRQGTEAFF. CDR3 DNA sequence: TGTGCCAGCGCACCCCGACAGGGAACTGAAGCTTTCTTT.

CDR3 region: CASSSSGSWDIQYF. For the CDR3, the DNA is TGTGCCAGCAGCTCAAGCGGGAGCTGGGACATTCAGTACTTC. This chain links TRBV7-2 with TRBJ2-4; 8 bases agree with TRBD2. V trimming: 4 bases; J trimming: 8 bases; junction bases outside the gene matches: 7. Germline CDR1 and CDR2: SGHTA and FQGNSA. This CDR3 contains 14 residues.

The chain recombines TRBV9 with TRBJ2-1; 11 nucleotides match TRBD2. There are 15 residues in the CDR3. Trimming took 3 bases from V and 9 from J; bases not matched to a gene: 8. Germline V gene data show CDR1 as SGDLS and CDR2 as YYNGEE. The CDR3 here is CASSEQTSGTVEQFF. The CDR3 DNA follows: TGTGCCAGCAGCGAACAGACTAGCGGGACGGTTGAGCAGTTCTTC.

The rearrangement joins TRBV4-3 to TRBJ2-2, with D perhaps TRBD1 (5 bases). V was clipped by 3 bases and J by 5 bases, with 10 bases between them. The CDR3 loop spans 14 amino acids. Germline V lookup: CDR1 LGHNA, CDR2 YSLEER. CDR3 amino acids: CASSHTPGTGELFF. Written as DNA, the CDR3 is TGCGCCAGCAGCCACACCCCAGGGACCGGGGAGCTGTTTTTT.

The chain joins TRBV28 to TRBJ2-2, with D possibly TRBD2 on 7 matching bases. V lost 11 bases to trimming and J lost 5 bases, with 15 bases between them. CDR1 MDHEN and CDR2 SYDVKM come from the germline V gene. The CDR3 covers 13 residues. The CDR3 DNA sequence: TGTGCCGGGGGCGGGGGTTCGACCGGGGAGCTGTTTTTT. Translated, it gives CAGGGGSTGELFF.

This clone has more than one count but fewer than ten. The rearrangement links TRBV7-6 to TRBJ2-1; 10 positions agree with TRBD2. V lost 4 bases to trimming and J lost 3 bases; unmatched junction nucleotides: 3. The CDR3 spans 15 residues. Germline lookup yields CDR1 SGHVS and CDR2 FNYEAQ. The CDR3 loop is CASSWTSGIYNEQFF. CDR3 DNA: TGTGCCAGCAGCTGGACTAGCGGAATCTACAATGAGCAGTTCTTC.

The gene calls are TRBV30 and TRBJ2-5, with D possibly matching TRBD1 (7 bases). The CDR3 totals 14 residues. In germline, CDR1 is GTSNPN, CDR2 SVGIG (reference sequence). Trimming pared 5 bases from V and 4 bases from J, leaving 17 bases between. This chain's CDR3 is CAWAGTQGGETQYF. In DNA form, the CDR3 reads TGTGCCTGGGCCGGGACTCAGGGGGGAGAGACCCAGTACTTC. The full variable domain, in which reference TRBV30 and TRBJ2-5 provide the parts outside the CDR3, is SQTIHQWPATLVQPVGSPLSLECTVEGTSNPNLYWYRQAAGRGLQLLFYSVGIGQISSEVPQNLSASRPQDRQFILSSKKLLLSDSGFYLCAWAGTQGGETQYFGPGTRLLVL.